This is a list of T cell receptor beta chains from one sample in a study of cytomegalovirus exposure and HLA in healthy donors. The data were produced by immunoSEQ multiplex PCR, yet TCRdb's version contains in-frame clones alone and is incomplete. Its table records 150,000 to 200,000 clones. The sample comprised PBMCs. The receptors originated from a man aged 25-40 years in good health and CMV-seronegative. CDR3s include the opening cysteine and the closing phenylalanine or tryptophan. Each record gives: V gene, D gene, CDR3 length, J gene, CDR3 protein, CDR3 DNA. The D gene is left open where the match is weak.

TRBV19,TRBD1,13,TRBJ1-1,CASSATGVPEAFF,TGTGCCAGTAGCGCGACAGGGGTACCTGAAGCTTTCTTT
TRBV5-1,-,14,TRBJ2-7,CASRPYPGRREQYF,TGCGCCAGCAGGCCATACCCAGGGAGGCGGGAGCAGTACTTC
TRBV6-6,-,16,TRBJ2-7,CASSSASMAGGYEQYF,TGTGCCAGCAGTTCAGCCTCTATGGCCGGGGGCTACGAGCAGTACTTC
TRBV11-2,-,16,TRBJ1-5,CASSKAGARGNQPQHF,TGTGCCAGCAGCAAAGCGGGGGCGCGAGGCAATCAGCCCCAGCATTTT
TRBV5-1,TRBD2,13,TRBJ2-7,CASSAGTSHEQYF,TGCGCCAGCAGCGCTGGGACTAGTCACGAGCAGTACTTC
TRBV6-1,-,14,TRBJ2-1,CASSRAGTYNEQFF,TGTGCCAGCAGTAGGGCGGGCACCTACAATGAGCAGTTCTTC
TRBV5-1,TRBD1,14,TRBJ2-2,CASSLGQGSGELFF,TGCGCCAGCAGCTTAGGACAGGGGTCCGGGGAGCTGTTTTTT
TRBV5-4,-,15,TRBJ2-2,CASSSRGWLGGELFF,TGTGCCAGCAGCTCCCGCGGGTGGCTAGGCGGGGAGCTGTTTTTT
TRBV5-6,-,16,TRBJ2-3,CASSPGTIRSTDTQYF,TGTGCCAGCAGCCCCGGGACAATTAGGTCCACAGATACGCAGTATTTT
TRBV18,TRBD1,14,TRBJ1-6,CASSPGQGFSPLHF,TGTGCCAGCTCACCTGGACAGGGTTTTTCACCCCTCCACTTT
TRBV4-1,-,15,TRBJ2-7,CASSPRALNSYEQYF,TGCGCCAGCAGCCCGCGGGCCCTCAACTCCTACGAGCAGTACTTC
TRBV2,-,15,TRBJ1-5,CASNRFQAGRQPQHF,TGTGCCAGCAACCGTTTTCAGGCAGGTCGACAGCCCCAGCATTTT
TRBV2,-,13,TRBJ2-7,CASRGGGFYEQYF,TGTGCCAGCAGGGGCGGGGGCTTCTACGAGCAGTACTTC
TRBV18,-,15,TRBJ2-1,CASSPLSGDRDEQFF,TGTGCCAGCTCACCACTTAGCGGAGACCGCGATGAGCAGTTCTTC
TRBV10-3,TRBD1,14,TRBJ2-7,CATENRGSPYEQYF,TGTGCCACAGAGAACAGGGGGTCCCCCTACGAGCAGTACTTC
TRBV29-1,-,12,TRBJ1-2,CSVEGPSGGYTF,TGCAGCGTTGAAGGGCCCTCGGGGGGCTACACCTTC
TRBV2,-,14,TRBJ2-7,CASKTERSSYEQYF,TGTGCCAGCAAGACCGAGAGGAGCTCCTACGAGCAGTACTTC
TRBV11-3,TRBD1,13,TRBJ2-7,CASSRDSSYEQYF,TGTGCCAGCAGCCGGGACAGCTCCTACGAGCAGTACTTC
TRBV9,-,13,TRBJ1-2,CASSDRVGYGYTF,TGTGCCAGCAGCGACAGGGTTGGGTATGGCTACACCTTC
TRBV5-4,-,12,TRBJ2-7,CASSHLAGEQYF,TGTGCCAGCAGCCACCTCGCCGGCGAGCAGTACTTC
TRBV6-6,-,15,TRBJ2-7,CACSYFRHPNYEQYF,TGTGCCTGCAGTTACTTCCGACACCCCAACTACGAGCAGTACTTC
TRBV6-5,-,14,TRBJ2-1,CASRTGQINNEQFF,TGTGCCAGCAGAACAGGACAGATCAACAATGAGCAGTTCTTC
TRBV30,-,15,TRBJ1-5,CAWSYEDRDNQPQHF,TGTGCCTGGAGTTACGAAGACAGAGACAATCAGCCCCAGCATTTT
TRBV15,TRBD2,14,TRBJ2-3,CATHASGRSDTQYF,TGTGCCACCCATGCAAGCGGGAGATCAGATACGCAGTATTTT
TRBV5-1,TRBD1,15,TRBJ2-1,CASSLEVGGMNEQFF,TGCGCCAGCAGCTTGGAGGTAGGGGGCATGAATGAGCAGTTCTTC
TRBV27,TRBD1,15,TRBJ2-7,CASSWGQGRGYEQYF,TGTGCCAGCAGTTGGGGACAGGGACGCGGTTACGAGCAGTACTTC
TRBV13,TRBD2,16,TRBJ2-1,CASSLGGTSGRRLQFF,TGTGCCAGCAGCTTAGGCGGGACTAGCGGGCGTCGATTGCAGTTCTTC
TRBV5-1,-,16,TRBJ2-2,CASSLVAGSNTGELFF,TGCGCCAGCAGCTTGGTGGCGGGGTCCAACACCGGGGAGCTGTTTTTT